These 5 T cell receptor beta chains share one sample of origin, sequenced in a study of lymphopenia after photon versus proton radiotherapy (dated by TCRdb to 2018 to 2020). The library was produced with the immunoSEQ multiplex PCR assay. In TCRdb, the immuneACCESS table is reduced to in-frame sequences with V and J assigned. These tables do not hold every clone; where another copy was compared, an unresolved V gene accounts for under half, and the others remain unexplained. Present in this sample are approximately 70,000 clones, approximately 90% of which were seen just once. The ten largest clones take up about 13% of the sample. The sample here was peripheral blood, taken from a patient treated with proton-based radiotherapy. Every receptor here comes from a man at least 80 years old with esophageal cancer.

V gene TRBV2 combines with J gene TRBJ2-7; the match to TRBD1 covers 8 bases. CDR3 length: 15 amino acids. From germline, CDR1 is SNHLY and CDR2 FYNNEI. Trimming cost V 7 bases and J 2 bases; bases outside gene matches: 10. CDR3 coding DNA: TGTGCCAGCAATAAGGAGACAGGGGTTACCTACGAGCAGTACTTC. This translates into CASNKETGVTYEQYF.

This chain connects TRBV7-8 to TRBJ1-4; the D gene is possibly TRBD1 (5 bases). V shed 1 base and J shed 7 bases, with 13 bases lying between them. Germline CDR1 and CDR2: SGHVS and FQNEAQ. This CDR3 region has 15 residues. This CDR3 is CASSLEQGLFEKLFF. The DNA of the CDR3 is TGTGCCAGCAGCTTAGAGCAGGGTTTATTTGAAAAACTGTTTTTT.

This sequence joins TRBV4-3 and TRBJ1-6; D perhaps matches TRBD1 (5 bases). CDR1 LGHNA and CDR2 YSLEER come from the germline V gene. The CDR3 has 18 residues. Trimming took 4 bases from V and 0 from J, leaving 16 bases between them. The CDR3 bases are TGCGCCAGCAGCCGCACCAGCCCAGGGAGCTCCTATAATTCACCCCTCCACTTT. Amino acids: CASSRTSPGSSYNSPLHF.

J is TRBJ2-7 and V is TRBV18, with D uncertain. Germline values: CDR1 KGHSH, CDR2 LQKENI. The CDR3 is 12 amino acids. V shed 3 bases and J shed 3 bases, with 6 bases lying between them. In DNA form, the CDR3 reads TGTGCCAGCTCACCCGGAGACTACGAGCAGTACTTC. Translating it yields CASSPGDYEQYF. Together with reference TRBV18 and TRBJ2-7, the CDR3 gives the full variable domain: NAGVMQNPRHLVRRRGQEARLRCSPMKGHSHVYWYRQLPEEGLKFMVYLQKENIIDESGMPKERFSAEFPKEGPSILRIQQVVRGDSAAYFCASSPGDYEQYFGPGTRLTVT.

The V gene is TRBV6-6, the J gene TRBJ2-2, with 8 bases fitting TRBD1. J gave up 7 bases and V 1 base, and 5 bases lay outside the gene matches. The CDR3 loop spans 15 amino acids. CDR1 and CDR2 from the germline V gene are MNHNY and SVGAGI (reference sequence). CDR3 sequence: CASSYLTGEVGELFF. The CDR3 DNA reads TGTGCCAGCAGTTACTTGACAGGGGAGGTCGGGGAGCTGTTTTTT.